This T cell receptor (beta chain) derives from a study of neurological immune-mediated disorders. Time point defined: longitudinal time-point 2. Among the participants, healthy controls were blood bank volunteers in Maryland, USA. Unsorted libraries were generated from 2 million PBMCs. These cells had been stored in RNAlater at -80 C. J gave up 3 bases and V 6 bases, and 8 bases lay outside the gene matches. The germline gives CDR1 SGHTA, CDR2 FQGNSA. This CDR3 spans 14 amino acids. TCRdb used MiXCR to reprocess the 5' RACE reads, holding one entry per CDR3 protein. This table has tens of thousands of distinct CDR3 sequences, more than 10% appearing once. This clonotype was seen repeatedly, ten times or more.

This receptor was taken from a middle-aged woman in good health. The V and J genes are TRBV7-2 and TRBJ2-7; TRBD1 matches 7 bases. The material sequenced was PBMCs. CDR3 in DNA: TGTGCCAGCAGGGCAGGGGGTATAATCTACGAGCAGTACTTC. This encodes CASRAGGIIYEQYF.